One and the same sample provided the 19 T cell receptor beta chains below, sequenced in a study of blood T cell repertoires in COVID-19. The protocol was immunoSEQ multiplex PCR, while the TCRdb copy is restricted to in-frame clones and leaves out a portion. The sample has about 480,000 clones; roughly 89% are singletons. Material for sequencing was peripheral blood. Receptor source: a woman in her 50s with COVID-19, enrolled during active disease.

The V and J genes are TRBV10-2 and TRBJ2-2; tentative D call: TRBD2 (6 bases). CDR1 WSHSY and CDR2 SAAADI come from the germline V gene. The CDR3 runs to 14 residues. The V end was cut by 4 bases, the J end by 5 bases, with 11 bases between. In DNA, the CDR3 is TGCGCCAGCAGTGTAGGGACTGATACCGGGGAGCTGTTTTTT. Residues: CASSVGTDTGELFF.

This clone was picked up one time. The DNA for the CDR3 is TGTGCCTGGTTGCGGACTAGCGGGGGGCTCTCCTACAATGAGCAGTTCTTC. Its translation is CAWLRTSGGLSYNEQFF. V and J are TRBV30 and TRBJ2-1, with 14 bases aligning to TRBD2. The CDR3 sequence is 17 residues long. CDR1 GTSNPN and CDR2 SVGIG come from the germline V gene (reference sequence). V trimming: 5 bases; J trimming: 0 bases; junction bases outside the gene matches: 6.

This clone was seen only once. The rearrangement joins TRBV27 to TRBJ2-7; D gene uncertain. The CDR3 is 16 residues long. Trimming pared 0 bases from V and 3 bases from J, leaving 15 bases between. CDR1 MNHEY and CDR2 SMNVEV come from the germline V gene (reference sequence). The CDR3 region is CASSLSYRTIVYEQYF. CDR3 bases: TGTGCCAGCAGTTTATCGTACAGAACCATAGTCTACGAGCAGTACTTC.

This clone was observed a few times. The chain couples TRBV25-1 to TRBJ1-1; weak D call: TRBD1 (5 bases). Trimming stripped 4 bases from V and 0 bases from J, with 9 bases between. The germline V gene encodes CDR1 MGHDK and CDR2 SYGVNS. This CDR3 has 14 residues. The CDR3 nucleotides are TGTGCCAGCAGTGCGCAGGGAATGAACACTGAAGCTTTCTTT. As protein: CASSAQGMNTEAFF.

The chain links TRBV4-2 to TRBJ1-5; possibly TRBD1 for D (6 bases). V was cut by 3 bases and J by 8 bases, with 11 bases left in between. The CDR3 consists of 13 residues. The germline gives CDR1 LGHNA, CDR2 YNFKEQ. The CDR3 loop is CASSQGALEPQHF. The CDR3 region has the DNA TGTGCCAGCAGCCAGGGGGCCCTGGAGCCCCAGCATTTT.

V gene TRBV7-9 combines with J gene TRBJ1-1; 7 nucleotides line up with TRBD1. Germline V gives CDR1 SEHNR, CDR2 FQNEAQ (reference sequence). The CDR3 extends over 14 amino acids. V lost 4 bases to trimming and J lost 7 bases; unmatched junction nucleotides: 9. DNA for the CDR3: TGTGCCAGCAGCTCCGAGGGGGCTAGAGATGAAGCTTTCTTT. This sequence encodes CASSSEGARDEAFF.

CDR3 in amino acids: CASSAEEQPQHF. In DNA, the CDR3 is TGTGCCAGCAGCGCCGAGGAACAGCCCCAGCATTTT. The chain combines TRBV2 with TRBJ1-5; D not resolved. The CDR3 has 12 residues. Trimming removed 6 bases at V and 7 bases at J, with 10 bases between. Germline CDR1 is SNHLY and CDR2 is FYNNEI.

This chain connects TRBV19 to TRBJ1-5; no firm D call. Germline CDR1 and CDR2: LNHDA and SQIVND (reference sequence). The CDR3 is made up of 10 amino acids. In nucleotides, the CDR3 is TGTCCAACAGCAAATCAGCCCCAGCATTTT. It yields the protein CPTANQPQHF.

The CDR3 DNA reads TGTGCCAGCAGTGAGACTGGGACACAGACTGAAGCTTTCTTT. It is translated as CASSETGTQTEAFF. The chain links TRBV6-1 to TRBJ1-1; D is possibly TRBD1 (6 bases). Germline V gene lookup returns CDR1 MNHNS and CDR2 SASEGT. This CDR3 comprises 14 residues. V was trimmed by 3 bases and J by 5 bases, leaving 13 bases between them.

Written as DNA, the CDR3 is TGTGCCAGCAGCGCCCGGGACAGGGGGAGAAATGGCTACACCTTC. Translated: CASSARDRGRNGYTF. The chain has TRBV3-1 (or the pseudogene TRBV3-2) and TRBJ1-2; TRBD1 agrees at 11 bases. Germline V gene data show CDR1 as LGHDT and CDR2 as YNNKEL (reference sequence). The CDR3 has 15 amino acids. V shed 5 bases, J shed 6 bases, and the junction held 8 bases outside the gene matches.

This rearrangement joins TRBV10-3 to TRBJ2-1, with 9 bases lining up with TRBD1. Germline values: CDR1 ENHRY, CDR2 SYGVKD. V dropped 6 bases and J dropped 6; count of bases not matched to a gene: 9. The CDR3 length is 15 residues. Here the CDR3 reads CAIRGTGTGTNEQFF. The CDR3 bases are TGTGCCATCAGGGGGACCGGGACAGGGACCAATGAGCAGTTCTTC.

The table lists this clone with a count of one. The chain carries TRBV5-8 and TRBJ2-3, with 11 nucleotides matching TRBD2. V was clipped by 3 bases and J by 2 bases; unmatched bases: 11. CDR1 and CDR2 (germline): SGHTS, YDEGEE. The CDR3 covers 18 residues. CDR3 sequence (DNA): TGTGCCAGCAGCTCGGGACTAGCGGCCCGTTCAGTCACAGATACGCAGTATTTT. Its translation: CASSSGLAARSVTDTQYF.

CDR3 coding DNA: TGTGCCAGTAAGACAGGGCTCGGAGAGCAGTACTTC. Amino acids: CASKTGLGEQYF. This sequence joins TRBV19 and TRBJ2-7; 7 bases are shared with TRBD1. The CDR3 contains 12 residues. Germline V lookup: CDR1 LNHDA, CDR2 SQIVND (reference sequence). V shed 7 bases, J shed 7 bases, and the junction held 7 bases outside the gene matches.

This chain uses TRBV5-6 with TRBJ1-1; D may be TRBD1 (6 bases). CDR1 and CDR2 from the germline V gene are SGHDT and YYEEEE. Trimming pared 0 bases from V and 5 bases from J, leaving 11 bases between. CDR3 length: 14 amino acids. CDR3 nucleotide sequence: TGTGCCAGCAGCTTGGGAACAGGGAAAACTGAAGCTTTCTTT. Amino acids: CASSLGTGKTEAFF.

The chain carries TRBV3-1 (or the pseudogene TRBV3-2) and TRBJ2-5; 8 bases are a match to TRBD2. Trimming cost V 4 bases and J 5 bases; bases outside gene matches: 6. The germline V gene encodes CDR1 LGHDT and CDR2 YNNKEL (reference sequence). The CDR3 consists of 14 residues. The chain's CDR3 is CASSPLRGVETQYF. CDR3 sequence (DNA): TGTGCCAGCAGCCCCTTGCGGGGGGTGGAGACCCAGTACTTC.

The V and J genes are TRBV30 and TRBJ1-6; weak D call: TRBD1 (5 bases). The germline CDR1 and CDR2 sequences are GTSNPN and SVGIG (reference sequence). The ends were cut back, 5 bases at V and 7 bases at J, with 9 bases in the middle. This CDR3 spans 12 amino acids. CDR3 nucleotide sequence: TGTGCCTGGGGGACTCTCAATTCACCCCTCCACTTT. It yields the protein CAWGTLNSPLHF.

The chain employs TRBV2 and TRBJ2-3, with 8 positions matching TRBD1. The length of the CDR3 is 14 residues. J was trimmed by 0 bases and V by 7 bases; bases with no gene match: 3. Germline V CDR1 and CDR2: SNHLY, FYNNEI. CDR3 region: CASTRQGSTDTQYF. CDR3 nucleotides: TGTGCCAGCACACGACAGGGGAGCACAGATACGCAGTATTTT.

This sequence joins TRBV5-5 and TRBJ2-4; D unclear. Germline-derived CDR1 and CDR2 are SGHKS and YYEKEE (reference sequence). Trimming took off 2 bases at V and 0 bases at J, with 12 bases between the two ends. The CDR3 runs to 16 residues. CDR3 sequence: CASSFQPTVAKNIQYF. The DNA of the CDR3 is TGTGCCAGCAGCTTCCAGCCTACAGTAGCCAAAAACATTCAGTACTTC.

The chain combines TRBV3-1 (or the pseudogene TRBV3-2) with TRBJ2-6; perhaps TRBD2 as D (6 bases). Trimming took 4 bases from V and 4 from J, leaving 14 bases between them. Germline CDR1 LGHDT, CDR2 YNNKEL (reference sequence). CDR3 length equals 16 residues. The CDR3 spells CASSPTWAGGANVLTF. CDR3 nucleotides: TGTGCCAGCAGCCCCACGTGGGCGGGGGGGGCCAACGTCCTGACTTTC.